These 12 T cell receptor beta chains originate from one sample sequenced in a study of T cell repertoires in cytomegalovirus infection. From the reads, TCRdb called clonotypes with MiXCR, one entry per CDR3 protein. The sample consists of roughly 500,000 distinct CDR3 sequences, 16% of them appearing once. The specimen sequenced was CD8+ T cells from PBMCs. The receptors come from a human donor in good health (CMV status not recorded). Some clones in this sample may be carry-over from other donors' samples.

This clonotype was counted once. J is TRBJ2-1 and V is TRBV20-1, with D perhaps matching TRBD1 (5 bases). CDR3 length equals 13 residues. The V gene's germline CDR1 is DFQATT and CDR2 SNEGSKA (reference sequence). The V end lost 6 bases, the J end lost 0 bases, and 9 bases lay between the germline ends. The CDR3 DNA reads TGCAGTGCCCAGGGTTTCTCCTACAATGAGCAGTTCTTC. The encoded protein is CSAQGFSYNEQFF.

This clonotype was seen repeatedly, ten times or more. The V gene is TRBV28, the J gene TRBJ1-5; D might be TRBD1 (5 bases). CDR3 length equals 14 residues. V lost 3 bases and J 3 bases, leaving 9 bases between the germline ends. In germline, CDR1 is MDHEN, CDR2 SYDVKM. This CDR3 is CASSFLTVNQPQHF. Here the CDR3 DNA reads TGTGCCAGCAGTTTTCTGACAGTCAATCAGCCCCAGCATTTT.

This clonotype was seen more than once but under ten times. This chain uses TRBV5-6 with TRBJ2-7; D is perhaps TRBD1 or TRBD2 (5 bases each). This CDR3 has 14 residues. Germline CDR1 and CDR2: SGHDT and YYEEEE. Trimming pared 4 bases from V and 1 base from J, leaving 12 bases between. CDR3 residues: CASSPRGISYEQYF. The CDR3 DNA reads as TGTGCCAGCAGCCCGAGGGGAATTTCCTACGAGCAGTACTTC.

V and J are TRBV19 and TRBJ2-2, with D maybe TRBD1 (5 bases). This CDR3 is built from 14 residues. Trimming pared 3 bases from V and 3 bases from J, leaving 8 bases between. Germline assignment: CDR1 LNHDA and CDR2 SQIVND (reference sequence). The CDR3 DNA reads as TGTGCCAGTAGTATCCAGACAGACACCGGGGAGCTGTTTTTT. Its protein is CASSIQTDTGELFF. Based on the CDR3 plus reference TRBV19 and TRBJ2-2, the full variable domain is DGGITQSPKYLFRKEGQNVTLSCEQNLNHDAMYWYRQDPGQGLRLIYYSQIVNDFQKGDIAEGYSVSREKKESFPLTVTSAQKNPTAFYLCASSIQTDTGELFFGEGSRLTVL.

The V call is TRBV20-1, the J call TRBJ1-1, with a possible D match to TRBD1 (5 bases). The CDR3 has 13 amino acids. The V end was cut by 7 bases, the J end by 4 bases, with 16 bases between. Germline CDR1 DFQATT, CDR2 SNEGSKA (reference sequence). The DNA of the CDR3 is TGCAGTGTGGAAGAAGGGGAGAGCACTGAAGCTTTCTTT. Its translation: CSVEEGESTEAFF.

This clonotype was picked up a small number of times. CDR3 nucleotide sequence: TGTGCCAGCAGTTACTGGTCGGATCAGCCCCAGCATTTT. Translated: CASSYWSDQPQHF. This chain uses TRBV6-2 or TRBV6-3 with TRBJ1-5; no firm D call. The CDR3 covers 13 residues. Germline values: CDR1 MNHEY, CDR2 SVGEGT. The V end was cut by 1 base, the J end by 5 bases, with 6 bases between.

In its sample, this clonotype was seen many times. This chain joins TRBV6-6 and TRBJ1-1, with TRBD1 as a possible D gene (5 bases). Per the germline V gene, CDR1 is MNHNY and CDR2 is SVGAGI (reference sequence). Trimming removed 0 bases from V and 3 bases from J, with 11 bases in between. This CDR3 region has 15 residues. The CDR3 region is CASSYSRAGDTEAFF. In DNA, the CDR3 is TGTGCCAGCAGTTACTCGAGGGCGGGGGACACTGAAGCTTTCTTT.

This clonotype has at least ten counts. The rearrangement joins TRBV7-2 to TRBJ1-5; 7 bases map to TRBD1. The CDR3 sequence is 16 residues long. The germline gives CDR1 SGHTA, CDR2 FQGNSA. The junction had 4 bases not matched to a gene; V was cut back by 1 base and J by 1 base. The CDR3 region is CASSLEGAISNQPQHF. CDR3 DNA sequence: TGTGCCAGCAGCTTAGAGGGGGCTATCAGCAATCAGCCCCAGCATTTT. The whole variable domain, filled in from reference TRBV7-2 and TRBJ1-5, reads GAGVSQSPSNKVTEKGKDVELRCDPISGHTALYWYRQSLGQGLEFLIYFQGNSAPDKSGLPSDRFSAERTGGSVSTLTIQRTQQEDSAVYLCASSLEGAISNQPQHFGDGTRLSIL.

There are many counts of this clonotype. The CDR3 loop reads CASSLRLDGETQYF. CDR3 DNA sequence: TGTGCCAGCAGCTTAAGACTAGACGGAGAGACCCAGTACTTC. The chain combines TRBV7-8 with TRBJ2-5; D perhaps matches TRBD2 (6 bases). The germline gives CDR1 SGHVS, CDR2 FQNEAQ. The germline V and J ends were trimmed by 2 bases and 4 bases, with 11 bases remaining between them. This CDR3 has 14 residues.

Only a few counts were recorded for this clonotype. J is TRBJ1-2 and V is TRBV5-8; 9 bases align to TRBD1. The ends lost 0 bases at V and 8 bases at J; junction bases unmatched: 2. This CDR3 contains 13 residues. Germline CDR1 is SGHTS and CDR2 is YDEGEE. This chain's CDR3 is CASSLDRGQGYTF. The CDR3 DNA follows: TGTGCCAGCAGCTTGGACAGGGGGCAGGGCTACACCTTC.

This clonotype was counted only a few times. V is TRBV4-2 and J is TRBJ2-7, with TRBD2 matching over 12 bases. The CDR3 totals 15 residues. Germline V lookup: CDR1 LGHNA, CDR2 YNFKEQ. Losses at the gene ends were 3 bases for V and 3 bases for J; bases not matched to a gene: 3. The CDR3 DNA sequence: TGTGCCAGCAGCCAGCTAGCGGGGGGGCTCTACGAGCAGTACTTC. This translates into CASSQLAGGLYEQYF.

This clonotype was counted a few times. J is TRBJ2-5 and V is TRBV12-3 or TRBV12-4, with a possible D match to TRBD2 (7 bases). The CDR3 length is 17 residues. The V end was cut by 6 bases, the J end by 7 bases, with 27 bases between. The CDR3 DNA is TGTGCCAGCAGCCTCTCTAGTAACAGAGGAGGGGGGGGGACCCAGTACTTC. Translating it yields CASSLSSNRGGGGTQYF.